A selection of T cell receptor beta chains follows, all from one sample in a study of prognosis after radiotherapy for stage I lung cancer. TCRdb re-derived calls from the multiplex PCR reads in MiXCR, one entry per CDR3 protein. Found here are around 25,000 distinct CDR3 sequences, about 37% of them singletons; the top ten hold 62%. The source was PBMCs, collected before or after stereotactic body radiation therapy (not recorded which). The receptors were gathered from a donor older than 45 with non-small cell lung cancer. CDR3s include the opening cysteine and the closing phenylalanine or tryptophan. A D gene is named only where the DNA matches it firmly. Only some rows state a clone size, as once, few, many or a class for expanded clones.

D gene: NA; V gene: TRBV2; clone size: NA; J gene: TRBJ2-7; CDR3 length: 14; CDR3 DNA: TGTGCCAGCACGAGAGCGGTAAGCTCCTACGAGCAGTACTTC; CDR3 protein: CASTRAVSSYEQYF
D gene: TRBD1; V gene: TRBV2; clone size: NA; J gene: TRBJ2-3; CDR3 length: 15; CDR3 DNA: TGTGCCAGCAGACCGACTAGACAGGGGGGGGATACGCAGTATTTT; CDR3 protein: CASRPTRQGGDTQYF
D gene: NA; V gene: TRBV11-2; clone size: NA; J gene: TRBJ2-3; CDR3 length: 11; CDR3 DNA: TGTGCCAGCCAGGTGGTTGGTACGCAGTATTTT; CDR3 protein: CASQVVGTQYF
D gene: TRBD1; V gene: TRBV27; clone size: NA; J gene: TRBJ1-1; CDR3 length: 15; CDR3 DNA: TGTGCCAGCAGTTCCCCGGACAGGGGGGGGACTGAAGCTTTCTTT; CDR3 protein: CASSSPDRGGTEAFF
D gene: NA; V gene: TRBV12-3/TRBV12-4; clone size: NA; J gene: TRBJ1-2; CDR3 length: 18; CDR3 DNA: TGTGCCAGCAGTCTAAGCGGGAGGCCCACCGGGGACCTATTTGGCTACACCTTC; CDR3 protein: CASSLSGRPTGDLFGYTF
D gene: NA; V gene: TRBV20-1; clone size: many; J gene: TRBJ1-5; CDR3 length: 12; CDR3 DNA: TGCAGTGGGAAACAGGGAAATCAGCCCCAGCATTTT; CDR3 protein: CSGKQGNQPQHF
D gene: NA; V gene: TRBV2; clone size: many; J gene: TRBJ2-1; CDR3 length: 14; CDR3 DNA: TGTGCCAGCAGTGAAGAGAGTGGTACCAATGAGCAGTTCTTC; CDR3 protein: CASSEESGTNEQFF
D gene: NA; V gene: TRBV7-9; clone size: many; J gene: TRBJ1-2; CDR3 length: 13; CDR3 DNA: TGTGCCAGCAGCTTAGCAGGGCTCTATGGCTACACCTTC; CDR3 protein: CASSLAGLYGYTF
D gene: NA; V gene: TRBV6-1; clone size: NA; J gene: TRBJ2-3; CDR3 length: 14; CDR3 DNA: TGTGCAAGCGGGGTAGGGGGATATTCAGATACGCAGTATTTT; CDR3 protein: CASGVGGYSDTQYF
D gene: TRBD1; V gene: TRBV10-2; clone size: many; J gene: TRBJ2-1; CDR3 length: 15; CDR3 DNA: TGCGCCAGCAGCCCCCGGGACAGGGATGACAATGAGCAGTTCTTC; CDR3 protein: CASSPRDRDDNEQFF
D gene: NA; V gene: TRBV27; clone size: NA; J gene: TRBJ2-1; CDR3 length: 15; CDR3 DNA: TGTGCCAGCAGTCACACGCACGAGGCCGGGAATGAGCAGTTCTTC; CDR3 protein: CASSHTHEAGNEQFF
D gene: TRBD2; V gene: TRBV5-1; clone size: many; J gene: TRBJ2-3; CDR3 length: 13; CDR3 DNA: TGCGCCAGCAGCTTGAGCGGGAGTGATACGCAGTATTTT; CDR3 protein: CASSLSGSDTQYF
D gene: TRBD2; V gene: TRBV27; clone size: NA; J gene: TRBJ2-1; CDR3 length: 15; CDR3 DNA: TGTGCCAACCCCCTTATAGCGGGAGGGGTCTATGAGCAGTTCTTC; CDR3 protein: CANPLIAGGVYEQFF
D gene: NA; V gene: TRBV29-1; clone size: NA; J gene: TRBJ1-1; CDR3 length: 13; CDR3 DNA: TGCAGCGCCATTGGGGACAAATACACTGAAGCTTTCTTT; CDR3 protein: CSAIGDKYTEAFF
D gene: NA; V gene: TRBV7-9; clone size: NA; J gene: TRBJ1-1; CDR3 length: 16; CDR3 DNA: TGTGCCAGCAGCAAAGGTTTGGGAAATCTGAACACTGAAGCTTTCTTT; CDR3 protein: CASSKGLGNLNTEAFF
D gene: NA; V gene: TRBV5-1; clone size: many; J gene: TRBJ2-5; CDR3 length: 14; CDR3 DNA: TGCGCCAGCAGCTTGCCTAGCAGCGAAGAGACCCAGTACTTC; CDR3 protein: CASSLPSSEETQYF